This is a list of T cell receptor beta chains from one sample in a study of blood T cell repertoires in COVID-19. Repertoires were generated with immunoSEQ multiplex PCR, while TCRdb's copy carries only in-frame clones and drops some. The repertoire holds fewer than 250,000 clones, roughly nine tenths seen once, with more than 0.7% in the top ten. What was sequenced was peripheral blood. The receptors derive from a woman between 65 and 79 years old with acute or convalescent COVID-19. The CDR3 runs from the conserved cysteine through the conserved F or W. D genes are given only for firm matches. Expanded clones get a size class; other rows say once, few or many, or leave the size out.

CDR3: CASSESGIYGYTF
DNA: TGCGCCAGCAGTGAGTCCGGGATCTATGGCTACACCTTC
length: 13
V: TRBV10-2
size: .
D: .
J: TRBJ1-2

CDR3: CASGGTDPRSPLHF
DNA: TGTGCCAGCGGGGGGACAGACCCTAGGTCACCCCTCCACTTT
length: 14
V: TRBV2
size: .
D: TRBD1
J: TRBJ1-6

CDR3: CASSGTTGAVSGANVLTF
DNA: TGTGCCAGCAGTGGGACAACAGGGGCGGTCTCTGGGGCCAACGTCCTGACTTTC
length: 18
V: TRBV28
size: .
D: TRBD1
J: TRBJ2-6

CDR3: CASSEGAASGNTIYF
DNA: TGTGCCAGCAGTGAAGGGGCCGCCTCTGGAAACACCATATATTTT
length: 15
V: TRBV2
size: .
D: .
J: TRBJ1-3

CDR3: CASSPGVGIEAFF
DNA: TGTGCCAGCAGCCCCGGCGTGGGCATTGAAGCTTTCTTT
length: 13
V: TRBV11-3
size: .
D: .
J: TRBJ1-1

CDR3: CASRNIGGTGWNEQYF
DNA: TGTGCCAGCAGGAATATAGGAGGGACAGGGTGGAACGAGCAGTACTTC
length: 16
V: TRBV3-1/TRBV3-2
size: .
D: TRBD1
J: TRBJ2-7

CDR3: CASSYRQVSGELFF
DNA: TGTGCCAGCAGTTACCGACAGGTCAGCGGGGAGCTGTTTTTT
length: 14
V: TRBV6-5
size: .
D: .
J: TRBJ2-2

CDR3: CATSDAAGQGRDEQFF
DNA: TGTGCCACCAGTGATGCTGCGGGACAGGGTCGAGATGAGCAGTTCTTC
length: 16
V: TRBV24-1
size: .
D: TRBD1
J: TRBJ2-1

CDR3: CASSSLTGPTYEQYF
DNA: TGTGCCAGCTCATCGTTGACAGGTCCGACCTACGAGCAGTACTTC
length: 15
V: TRBV18
size: .
D: .
J: TRBJ2-7

CDR3: CASSRTWDNEQFF
DNA: TGTGCCAGTAGTAGGACTTGGGACAATGAGCAGTTCTTC
length: 13
V: TRBV19
size: .
D: .
J: TRBJ2-1

CDR3: CASGSSDSRVYNEQFF
DNA: TGTGCTAGTGGTTCTTCTGACTCTCGAGTATACAATGAGCAGTTCTTC
length: 16
V: TRBV12-5
size: .
D: .
J: TRBJ2-1

CDR3: CASSLRDSPQSTDTQYF
DNA: TGTGCCAGCAGCCTTCGTGACAGTCCACAGAGCACAGATACGCAGTATTTT
length: 17
V: TRBV11-2
size: .
D: .
J: TRBJ2-3

CDR3: CATRPYRVNTEAFF
DNA: TGTGCCACCCGTCCCTACAGGGTGAACACTGAAGCTTTCTTT
length: 14
V: TRBV19
size: .
D: .
J: TRBJ1-1

CDR3: CASSPSRSDNNEQFF
DNA: TGTGCCAGCAGCCCTAGTAGGAGTGATAACAATGAGCAGTTCTTC
length: 15
V: TRBV7-2
size: .
D: .
J: TRBJ2-1

CDR3: CASSLGWQGGPGELFF
DNA: TGTGCCAGCAGCTTAGGGTGGCAGGGAGGTCCCGGGGAGCTGTTTTTT
length: 16
V: TRBV7-8
size: .
D: .
J: TRBJ2-2

CDR3: CSVGSSNQPQHF
DNA: TGCAGCGTTGGGAGTAGCAATCAGCCCCAGCATTTT
length: 12
V: TRBV29-1
size: .
D: .
J: TRBJ1-5

CDR3: CASSLASAANTGELFF
DNA: TGCGCCAGCAGCTTGGCTTCTGCAGCGAACACCGGGGAGCTGTTTTTT
length: 16
V: TRBV5-1
size: once
D: .
J: TRBJ2-2

CDR3: CASSQDGGIGTGELFF
DNA: TGTGCCAGCAGCCAGGACGGCGGGATAGGCACCGGGGAGCTGTTTTTT
length: 16
V: TRBV11-3
size: few
D: .
J: TRBJ2-2

CDR3: CASSAAGLVSGELFF
DNA: TGTGCCAGCAGCGCCGCAGGGTTGGTATCCGGGGAGCTGTTTTTT
length: 15
V: TRBV5-4
size: .
D: .
J: TRBJ2-2

CDR3: CASSLGAASSTEAFF
DNA: TGCGCCAGCAGCTTGGGGGCAGCCTCGAGCACTGAAGCTTTCTTT
length: 15
V: TRBV5-1
size: .
D: .
J: TRBJ1-1

CDR3: CASSYGRGNNSPLHF
DNA: TGTGCCAGCAGTTACGGGAGGGGGAACAATTCACCCCTCCACTTT
length: 15
V: TRBV6-5
size: few
D: .
J: TRBJ1-6

CDR3: CASSPGHFTGELFF
DNA: TGCGCCAGCAGCCCGGGACATTTCACCGGGGAGCTGTTTTTT
length: 14
V: TRBV5-1
size: few
D: .
J: TRBJ2-2

CDR3: CASSLVGAANTGELFF
DNA: TGTGCCAGCAGCTTAGTGGGCGCCGCGAACACCGGGGAGCTGTTTTTT
length: 16
V: TRBV7-9
size: .
D: .
J: TRBJ2-2

CDR3: CSAPSRTGTGYGYTF
DNA: TGCAGCGCCCCGTCCCGGACAGGGACAGGGTATGGCTACACCTTC
length: 15
V: TRBV29-1
size: few
D: TRBD1
J: TRBJ1-2

CDR3: CASKWAGDTEAFF
DNA: TGCGCCAGCAAATGGGCGGGGGACACTGAAGCTTTCTTT
length: 13
V: TRBV10-2
size: .
D: .
J: TRBJ1-1

CDR3: CASKSLYSYEQYF
DNA: TGTGCCAGCAAAAGCTTGTACTCCTACGAGCAGTACTTC
length: 13
V: TRBV27
size: .
D: .
J: TRBJ2-7

CDR3: CASSYSTRTGYYGYTF
DNA: TGTGCCAGCAGTTACTCTACGAGGACAGGGTACTATGGCTACACCTTC
length: 16
V: TRBV6-5
size: .
D: TRBD1
J: TRBJ1-2

CDR3: CASSFYSGGENTGELFF
DNA: TGTGCCAGCAGCTTTTATAGCGGGGGGGAGAACACCGGGGAGCTGTTTTTT
length: 17
V: TRBV11-3
size: .
D: TRBD2
J: TRBJ2-2

CDR3: CASSFLAGVGNEQFF
DNA: TGTGCCAGCAGCTTCCTAGCGGGAGTCGGCAATGAGCAGTTCTTC
length: 15
V: TRBV7-9
size: few
D: TRBD2
J: TRBJ2-1

CDR3: CASSPGASTGELFF
DNA: TGTGCCAGCAGCCCTGGGGCTTCCACCGGGGAGCTGTTTTTT
length: 14
V: TRBV5-4
size: .
D: .
J: TRBJ2-2

CDR3: CASRKQEGHEQFF
DNA: TGTGCCAGCAGAAAGCAGGAGGGGCATGAGCAGTTCTTC
length: 13
V: TRBV12-3/TRBV12-4
size: .
D: .
J: TRBJ2-1

CDR3: CASSDSSYQPQHF
DNA: TGTGCCAGCAGCGACAGCTCATATCAGCCCCAGCATTTT
length: 13
V: TRBV5-8
size: .
D: .
J: TRBJ1-5

CDR3: CASSQGTSGIQETQYF
DNA: TGCGCCAGCAGCCAAGGGACTAGCGGGATTCAAGAGACCCAGTACTTC
length: 16
V: TRBV4-1
size: .
D: TRBD2
J: TRBJ2-5

CDR3: CSASGGKTEAFF
DNA: TGCAGTGCTAGTGGCGGGAAGACTGAAGCTTTCTTT
length: 12
V: TRBV20-1
size: .
D: .
J: TRBJ1-1

CDR3: CASSLGTSGIYEQYF
DNA: TGTGCCAGCAGCTTAGGGACTAGCGGGATCTACGAGCAGTACTTC
length: 15
V: TRBV7-2
size: .
D: TRBD2
J: TRBJ2-7

CDR3: CASSTGGGTSYEQYF
DNA: TGTGCCAGCAGTACCGGGGGGGGGACCTCCTACGAGCAGTACTTC
length: 15
V: TRBV28
size: few
D: TRBD2
J: TRBJ2-7

CDR3: CASSLDQREWRDEQFF
DNA: TGTGCCAGCAGCTTAGACCAGCGGGAGTGGCGAGATGAGCAGTTCTTC
length: 16
V: TRBV11-3
size: .
D: TRBD2
J: TRBJ2-1

CDR3: CASSKTGTVYGYTF
DNA: TGTGCCAGCAGCAAGACCGGGACAGTCTATGGCTACACCTTC
length: 14
V: TRBV11-3
size: .
D: TRBD1
J: TRBJ1-2

CDR3: CASSLTDYGYTF
DNA: TGCGCCAGCAGCTTGACAGACTATGGCTACACCTTC
length: 12
V: TRBV5-1
size: .
D: .
J: TRBJ1-2

CDR3: CASSSDRSTEAFF
DNA: TGTGCCAGCAGCTCCGACAGGTCCACTGAAGCTTTCTTT
length: 13
V: TRBV11-2
size: .
D: .
J: TRBJ1-1

CDR3: CASRLTKSGFTEAFF
DNA: TGTGCCAGCAGGCTTACGAAGTCAGGGTTCACTGAAGCTTTCTTT
length: 15
V: TRBV6-5
size: .
D: .
J: TRBJ1-1

CDR3: CSVRLPGQLTEAFF
DNA: TGCAGCGTTCGGCTTCCGGGACAACTCACTGAAGCTTTCTTT
length: 14
V: TRBV29-1
size: .
D: .
J: TRBJ1-1

CDR3: CASSPRESNSPLHF
DNA: TGCGCCAGCAGCCCTCGGGAGTCTAATTCACCCCTCCACTTT
length: 14
V: TRBV5-1
size: once
D: .
J: TRBJ1-6

CDR3: CASSQGGVPKDEQYF
DNA: TGCGCCAGCAGCCAAGGGGGGGTTCCCAAGGACGAGCAGTACTTC
length: 15
V: TRBV4-1
size: .
D: .
J: TRBJ2-7

CDR3: CASRRTGESYEQYF
DNA: TGTGCCAGCAGGCGGACGGGAGAGTCCTACGAGCAGTACTTC
length: 14
V: TRBV6-6
size: .
D: .
J: TRBJ2-7

CDR3: CATSRKMGALGSNEQFF
DNA: TGTGCCACCAGCAGGAAAATGGGGGCCTTGGGGTCGAATGAGCAGTTCTTC
length: 17
V: TRBV15
size: .
D: .
J: TRBJ2-1

CDR3: CASSRQVSYEQYF
DNA: TGTGCCAGCAGCCGACAGGTCTCCTACGAGCAGTACTTC
length: 13
V: TRBV12-3/TRBV12-4
size: .
D: .
J: TRBJ2-7

CDR3: CASSQDMRGNQPQHF
DNA: TGTGCCAGCAGCCAAGATATGAGGGGCAATCAGCCCCAGCATTTT
length: 15
V: TRBV3-1/TRBV3-2
size: .
D: .
J: TRBJ1-5

CDR3: CASSPRFGLSTDTQYF
DNA: TGTGCCAGCAGCCCCCGATTCGGTCTGTCCACAGATACGCAGTATTTT
length: 16
V: TRBV7-6
size: .
D: .
J: TRBJ2-3

CDR3: CASSSQDWPSYEQYF
DNA: TGTGCCAGCAGTTCGCAGGACTGGCCGTCCTACGAGCAGTACTTC
length: 15
V: TRBV6-2/TRBV6-3
size: few
D: .
J: TRBJ2-7

CDR3: CASSYSSAGGYEQYF
DNA: TGTGCCAGCAGTTACTCGTCAGCGGGAGGATACGAGCAGTACTTC
length: 15
V: TRBV6-5
size: once
D: TRBD2
J: TRBJ2-7

CDR3: CASAALTGGGETQYF
DNA: TGCGCCAGCGCCGCATTGACAGGGGGCGGAGAGACCCAGTACTTC
length: 15
V: TRBV23-1
size: .
D: TRBD1
J: TRBJ2-5

CDR3: CASSLELDEQYF
DNA: TGTGCCAGCAGCTTAGAACTGGACGAGCAGTACTTC
length: 12
V: TRBV11-3
size: .
D: .
J: TRBJ2-7

CDR3: CAIRGQGGTSGYNEQFF
DNA: TGTGCCATCAGGGGACAGGGGGGGACTAGCGGCTACAATGAGCAGTTCTTC
length: 17
V: TRBV10-3
size: few
D: .
J: TRBJ2-1

CDR3: CASSELGSLSPLHF
DNA: TGTGCCAGCAGTGAACTGGGCAGCCTTTCACCCCTCCACTTT
length: 14
V: TRBV2
size: .
D: .
J: TRBJ1-6

CDR3: CASSLQGASWNGYTF
DNA: TGTGCCAGCTCACTACAGGGGGCTAGTTGGAATGGCTACACCTTC
length: 15
V: TRBV18
size: .
D: TRBD1
J: TRBJ1-2

CDR3: CATSTGSSSPLHF
DNA: TGTGCCACCTCGACGGGGTCAAGCTCACCCCTCCACTTT
length: 13
V: TRBV12-3/TRBV12-4
size: .
D: .
J: TRBJ1-6